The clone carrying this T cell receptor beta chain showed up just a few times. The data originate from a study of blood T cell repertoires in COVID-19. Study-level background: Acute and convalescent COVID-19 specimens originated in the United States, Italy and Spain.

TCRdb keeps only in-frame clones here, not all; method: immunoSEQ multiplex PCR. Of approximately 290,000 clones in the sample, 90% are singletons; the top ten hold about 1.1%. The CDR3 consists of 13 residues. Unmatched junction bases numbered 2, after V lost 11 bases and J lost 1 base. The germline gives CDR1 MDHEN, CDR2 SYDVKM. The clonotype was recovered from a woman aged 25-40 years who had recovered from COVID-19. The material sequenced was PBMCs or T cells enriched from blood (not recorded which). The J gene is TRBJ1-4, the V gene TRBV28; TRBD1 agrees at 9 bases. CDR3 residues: CAGGQGTNEKLFF. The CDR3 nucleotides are TGTGCCGGGGGACAGGGAACTAATGAAAAACTGTTTTTT. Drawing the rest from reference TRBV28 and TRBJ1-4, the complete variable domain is DVKVTQSSRYLVKRTGEKVFLECVQDMDHENMFWYRQDPGLGLRLIYFSYDVKMKEKGDIPEGYSVSREKKERFSLILESASTNQTSMYLCAGGQGTNEKLFFGSGTQLSVL.